This T cell receptor beta chain was found in a study of cytotoxic CD8 clonotypes in ibrutinib-treated CLL. Study at large: The sample average was about 270,000 productive templates and 85,000 to 100,000 productive rearrangements.

General study findings and limits: Clonality (at baseline) was higher than in age-matched healthy donors and tracked circulating CD8+ T-cell counts.

V gave up 4 bases and J gave up 8 bases, with 21 bases separating them. There are 16 residues in the CDR3. Germline V gene sequence: CDR1 SGHRS, CDR2 YFSETQ. Remarks on this clone: The antigen remains unidentified.

Clones were sequenced by immunoSEQ multiplex PCR, and TCRdb holds only the in-frame ones, with some missing. The table has 150,000 or so clones, around 80% seen once. The TCR originated in a human donor with chronic lymphocytic leukemia. Sample: PBMCs, taken after 36 months of ibrutinib treatment. The chain recombines TRBV5-1 with TRBJ2-2; D may be TRBD1 (5 bases). The CDR3 DNA reads as TGCGCCAGCAGCCCTCAGGGTAGGGCTAACAAGGGGGAGCTGTTTTTT. This translates into CASSPQGRANKGELFF.